Presented here are 22 T cell receptor beta chains from one specimen sequenced in a study of blood T cells in healthy people across ages. The second PCR ran about 6 to 11 cycles with a sample-barcoded 5' primer and J-beta primers. TCRdb passed the 5' RACE reads through MiXCR, listing each CDR3 protein once. This sample yields approximately 1.5 million distinct CDR3 sequences, of which roughly 43% are seen a single time; roughly 3.7% belongs to the top ten. The sequenced sample consisted of blood. These receptor sequences come from a woman aged 18-30 years in good health.

This clonotype was counted only a few times. The CDR3 loop is CASSQDWRPDTQYF. The CDR3 region has the DNA TGTGCCAGCAGCCAAGATTGGAGGCCAGATACGCAGTATTTT. The chain is built from TRBV3-1 and TRBJ2-3; D may be TRBD2 (5 bases). Germline V gene data show CDR1 as LGHDT and CDR2 as YNNKEL (reference sequence). The CDR3 spans 14 residues. The V end lost 0 bases, the J end lost 4 bases, and 8 bases lay between the germline ends.

The rearrangement links TRBV6-6 to TRBJ2-7; D remains ambiguous. Germline CDR1 is MNHNY and CDR2 is SVGAGI (reference sequence). This CDR3 has 13 amino acids. Deletions cut 2 bases from V and 3 bases from J, with 8 bases between. The CDR3 here is CASSYITHYEQYF. In nucleotides, the CDR3 is TGTGCCAGCAGTTACATTACCCACTACGAGCAGTACTTC.

The chain is built from TRBV20-1 and TRBJ1-5; maybe TRBD1 (6 bases). The germline V gene encodes CDR1 DFQATT and CDR2 SNEGSKA (reference sequence). With 7 bases removed from V and 3 bases from J, the gap between germline ends came to 13 bases. The CDR3 has 13 amino acids. The CDR3 region has the DNA TGCAGTGTGGTCCCAGGGGCCAATCAGCCCCAGCATTTT. Its protein product is CSVVPGANQPQHF.

This clonotype was observed a few times. The chain is built from TRBV3-1 and TRBJ2-7; D is uncertain. The CDR3 sequence is 13 residues long. V lost 4 bases and J lost 2, with 9 bases in between. Germline assignment: CDR1 LGHDT and CDR2 YNNKEL (reference sequence). CDR3 in amino acids: CASSPEGTYEQYF. CDR3 DNA: TGTGCCAGCAGCCCCGAAGGAACCTACGAGCAGTACTTC.

This rearrangement joins TRBV7-2 to TRBJ2-1, with TRBD2 as a possible D gene (6 bases). CDR1 SGHTA and CDR2 FQGNSA come from the germline V gene. Trimming removed 2 bases at V and 0 bases at J, with 11 bases between. CDR3 length: 16 residues. Here the CDR3 reads CASSLLGSGSYNEQFF. DNA for the CDR3: TGTGCCAGCAGCTTATTAGGTAGCGGCTCCTACAATGAGCAGTTCTTC.

In the case of this clonotype: The junction differs from germline at one of its ends, possibly a read error. This rearrangement joins TRBV9 to TRBJ2-5; TRBD2 aligns across 10 bases. This CDR3 comprises 15 residues. The germline V gene has CDR1 SGDLS and CDR2 YYNGEE. CDR3 nucleotides: TGTGCCGGCAGCGTAGGGCTAGCGGGAGCAGAGACCCAGTACTTC. Translating gives CAGSVGLAGAETQYF.

Concerning this clonotype itself: Just one base apart from a much larger clone, this may be a read error. The chain employs TRBV20-1 and TRBJ2-1; D ambiguous. Germline assignment: CDR1 DFQATT and CDR2 SNEGSKA (reference sequence). This CDR3 contains 15 residues. Trimming pared 6 bases from V and 10 bases from J, leaving 25 bases between. This chain's CDR3 is CSAPDIRLSRYEQFF. CDR3 in DNA: TGCAGTGCCCCAGATATTCGCCTATCGCGCTACGAGCAGTTCTTC.

The J gene is TRBJ2-1, the V gene TRBV6-2 or TRBV6-3; 14 bases match TRBD2. V was clipped by 4 bases and J by 7 bases; unmatched bases: 12. This CDR3 contains 18 residues. Germline-derived CDR1 and CDR2 are MNHEY and SVGEGT. The CDR3 here is CASSFHSTSGGVRNEQFF. The CDR3 DNA reads as TGTGCCAGCAGTTTCCATTCGACTAGCGGGGGGGTCAGGAATGAGCAGTTCTTC.

V is TRBV20-1 and J is TRBJ2-7; D may be TRBD1 (7 bases). The CDR3 consists of 14 residues. V lost 6 bases and J lost 5, with 20 bases in between. Germline V gene sequence: CDR1 DFQATT, CDR2 SNEGSKA (reference sequence). CDR3 protein: CSALRRGLLDEQYF. In DNA form, the CDR3 reads TGCAGTGCCCTCCGGAGGGGGCTACTGGACGAGCAGTACTTC.

Ten or more counts support this clonotype. V gene TRBV12-3 or TRBV12-4 combines with J gene TRBJ2-1; 9 positions agree with TRBD2. V lost 6 bases, J lost 0 bases, and 3 bases stayed unmatched. The CDR3 totals 15 residues. CDR3 residues: CASSSGGSSYNEQFF. In DNA, the CDR3 is TGTGCCAGCAGCAGCGGGGGGAGCTCCTACAATGAGCAGTTCTTC.

This clonotype was seen a handful of times. V is TRBV5-5 and J is TRBJ2-7; D unresolved. The CDR3 runs to 16 residues. The germline CDR1 and CDR2 sequences are SGHKS and YYEKEE (reference sequence). Trimming left V 4 bases short and J 3 bases short, with 20 bases between. DNA for the CDR3: TGTGCCAGCAGCCAGCTAGGATTTGAACCCTACTACGAGCAGTACTTC. Residues: CASSQLGFEPYYEQYF. Full variable domain (outside the CDR3, taken from reference TRBV5-5 and TRBJ2-7): DAGVTQSPTHLIKTRGQQVTLRCSPISGHKSVSWYQQVLGQGPQFIFQYYEKEERGRGNFPDRFSARQFPNYSSELNVNALLLGDSALYLCASSQLGFEPYYEQYFGPGTRLTVT.

This chain uses TRBV6-4 with TRBJ2-3, with 11 bases that match TRBD2. Per the germline V gene, CDR1 is MRHNA and CDR2 is SNTAGT. The CDR3 is 15 amino acids. The trim removed 6 bases at V and 5 bases at J, leaving 7 bases unmatched. The CDR3 DNA follows: TGTGCCAGCAGCCCCCTAGCGGGAGGTGGAGATACGCAGTATTTT. Protein product: CASSPLAGGGDTQYF.

This clonotype was detected only a few times. This rearrangement joins TRBV12-3 or TRBV12-4 to TRBJ2-5, with a tentative D call TRBD2 (5 bases). The V end was cut by 6 bases, the J end by 4 bases, with 12 bases between. The CDR3 extends over 13 amino acids. This CDR3 is CASSQGRAETQYF. Here the CDR3 DNA reads TGTGCCAGCAGCCAAGGGAGAGCAGAGACCCAGTACTTC.

There are a few counts of this clonotype. This rearrangement joins TRBV7-2 to TRBJ2-5; D unclear. The CDR3 runs to 13 residues. V gave up 4 bases and J gave up 4 bases, with 10 bases separating them. Looked up from germline, CDR1 is SGHTA and CDR2 is FQGNSA. The CDR3 DNA is TGTGCCAGCAGCTGGGGATTAGCAGAGACCCAGTACTTC. It translates to CASSWGLAETQYF. The whole variable domain, filled in from reference TRBV7-2 and TRBJ2-5, reads GAGVSQSPSNKVTEKGKDVELRCDPISGHTALYWYRQSLGQGLEFLIYFQGNSAPDKSGLPSDRFSAERTGGSVSTLTIQRTQQEDSAVYLCASSWGLAETQYFGPGTRLLVL.

There are a few counts of this clonotype. The rearrangement joins TRBV9 to TRBJ1-1, with D tentatively TRBD1 (5 bases). CDR3 length: 14 residues. Germline loops: CDR1 SGDLS, CDR2 YYNGEE. Trimming took off 4 bases at V and 1 base at J, with 11 bases between the two ends. The CDR3 loop reads CASSSGGRNTEAFF. CDR3 coding DNA: TGTGCCAGCAGCTCGGGGGGACGGAACACTGAAGCTTTCTTT.

This clonotype has only a few counts. For the CDR3, the DNA is TGCAGTGCTGTCTCTAGAAAACGCACCACAGATACGCAGTATTTT. This translates into CSAVSRKRTTDTQYF. The rearrangement joins TRBV20-1 to TRBJ2-3; D is uncertain. The germline V and J ends were trimmed by 5 bases and 2 bases, with 17 bases remaining between them. This CDR3 is 15 amino acids long. CDR1 and CDR2 (germline): DFQATT, SNEGSKA (reference sequence).

This clonotype was found many times. V and J are TRBV4-1 and TRBJ2-3; tentatively, D is TRBD1 or TRBD2 (5 bases each). V lost 0 bases and J 3 bases, leaving 13 bases between the germline ends. From germline, CDR1 is MGHRA and CDR2 YSYEKL. CDR3 length: 16 amino acids. The CDR3 coding sequence is TGCGCCAGCAGCCAAGACGGGACCCGCTATACAGATACGCAGTATTTT. Translating gives CASSQDGTRYTDTQYF.

V usage is TRBV10-2 and J usage is TRBJ2-3, with 10 bases aligning to TRBD2. The CDR3 is made up of 14 amino acids. Germline loops: CDR1 WSHSY, CDR2 SAAADI. V shed 3 bases, J shed 3 bases, and the junction held 0 bases outside the gene matches. The CDR3, as DNA: TGCGCCAGCAGTGATAGCGGGGGGACAGATACGCAGTATTTT. It specifies CASSDSGGTDTQYF.

This chain connects TRBV24-1 to TRBJ2-1, with TRBD2 matching 11 bases. The CDR3 is made up of 13 amino acids. Trimming at V came to 10 bases and at J to 6 bases, leaving 4 bases not matched to a gene. Germline CDR1 and CDR2: KGHDR and SFDVKD. The CDR3 sequence: CATSGRALNEQFF. Here the CDR3 DNA reads TGTGCCACTAGCGGGAGGGCCCTCAATGAGCAGTTCTTC.

This clonotype was counted ten times or more. J is TRBJ2-7 and V is TRBV27; D is uncertain. This CDR3 has 13 amino acids. V was clipped by 2 bases and J by 3 bases, with 8 bases between them. The germline V gene has CDR1 MNHEY and CDR2 SMNVEV (reference sequence). CDR3 sequence (DNA): TGTGCCAGCAGTTTAGAAGGGAACTACGAGCAGTACTTC. Translation gives CASSLEGNYEQYF.

The chain uses TRBV4-1 and TRBJ1-3; TRBD1 is a possible D gene (5 bases). The V gene lost 3 bases and the J gene lost 0 bases, with 12 bases spanning the gap. CDR3 length: 16 residues. CDR1 and CDR2 from the germline V gene are MGHRA and YSYEKL. The chain's CDR3 is CASSQGVLRSGNTIYF. CDR3 DNA: TGCGCCAGCAGCCAGGGGGTGCTTCGCTCTGGAAACACCATATATTTT.

The chain has TRBV5-1 and TRBJ2-7; 7 bases agree with TRBD1. The CDR3 is 17 amino acids. V was pared by 0 bases and J by 3 bases, with 12 bases of the junction left unmatched. Germline values: CDR1 SGHRS, CDR2 YFSETQ. CDR3 nucleotide sequence: TGCGCCAGCAGCTTGGGACTACCACAGGGGCGAATCTACGAGCAGTACTTC. Its translation: CASSLGLPQGRIYEQYF.